The rows below give T cell receptor beta chains drawn from one sample of a study of metastatic and nonmetastatic thyroid tumors. TCRdb re-called the PCR reads with MiXCR. The sample has approximately 37,000 clones, 15% seen once; the top ten hold about 20%. Sequenced input: blood. These receptors came from a male donor with papillary thyroid cancer or a benign thyroid nodule (not recorded which). Some clones in this sample may be carry-over from other donors' samples. The CDR3 runs from the conserved cysteine through the conserved F or W. A D gene is named only where the DNA matches it firmly. Only part of the rows carry a size: once, few, many, or a class if the clone is expanded.

>TRBJ2-3|many|TRBD2|TRBV12-3/TRBV12-4
TGTGCCAGCAGTTTAAGTCCGCGACTAGCGGGAGTTTCAGATACGCAGTATTTT
CASSLSPRLAGVSDTQYF
>TRBJ2-7|-|TRBD1|TRBV12-3/TRBV12-4
TGTGCCAGCAGGGACAGGCGATCCTACGAGCAGTACTTC
CASRDRRSYEQYF
>TRBJ1-3|many|-|TRBV6-6
TGTGCCAGCAGTTACTCGGCAGCCGTTATCTCTGGAAACACCATATATTTT
CASSYSAAVISGNTIYF
>TRBJ2-5|many|-|TRBV20-1
TGCAGCCGCCAATCGGGGTTTTCAGAGACCCAGTACTTC
CSRQSGFSETQYF
>TRBJ1-3|many|TRBD1|TRBV13
TGTGCCAGCAGCCTCGGACAGGGCCGTGGAAACACCATATATTTT
CASSLGQGRGNTIYF
>TRBJ2-7|many|-|TRBV18
TGTGCCAGCTCACCACCGGGGCGAGGCGGCGAGCAGTACTTC
CASSPPGRGGEQYF
>TRBJ1-1|once|TRBD1|TRBV20-1
TGCAGTGCTGCGGACAGGGGCGAATTCATGAACACTGAAGCTTTCTTT
CSAADRGEFMNTEAFF
>TRBJ2-7|many|-|TRBV7-2
TGTGCCAGCAGCCTGGACAGTGAGCAGTACTTC
CASSLDSEQYF
>TRBJ2-1|many|TRBD2|TRBV20-1
TGCAGTGCTCGGCTAGCGGACCATGAGCAGTTCTTC
CSARLADHEQFF
>TRBJ2-3|many|-|TRBV29-1
TGCAGCGGCGGGGACCCCCTTTTCACAGATACGCAGTATTTT
CSGGDPLFTDTQYF
>TRBJ2-5|many|TRBD2|TRBV27
TGTGCCAGCAGTGTCGGGGGAGGGCGGGAGACCCAGTACTTC
CASSVGGGRETQYF
>TRBJ2-7|few|-|TRBV27
TGTGCCAGCAGTTTACGGGACACCTCCTACGAGCAGTACTTC
CASSLRDTSYEQYF
>TRBJ2-6|few|-|TRBV6-1
TGTGCCAGCAGTCACGTGACAAGGGAGTCTGGGGCCAACGTCCTGACTTTC
CASSHVTRESGANVLTF
>TRBJ1-1|many|-|TRBV6-1
TGTGCCAGCAGTGCGGGGGGGATCATGAACACTGAAGCTTTCTTT
CASSAGGIMNTEAFF
>TRBJ2-7|many|-|TRBV7-2
TGTGCCAGCAGCCTGGGCGATTACGAGCAGTACTTC
CASSLGDYEQYF
>TRBJ1-2|many|-|TRBV28
TGTGCCAGCAGTCCCGGCGGGGAGGGGTATGGCTACACCTTC
CASSPGGEGYGYTF
>TRBJ1-2|-|TRBD1|TRBV10-3
TGTGCCATCAGTGAGAAAGGCAGGGGGGACGGCTACACCTTC
CAISEKGRGDGYTF
>TRBJ2-5|many|TRBD2|TRBV29-1
TGCAGCGTTATATTAGCGGGGCAAGAGACCCAGTACTTC
CSVILAGQETQYF
>TRBJ1-1|many|-|TRBV27
TGTGCCAGCTCGGACAGAGCAGTACCGAACACTGAAGCTTTCTTT
CASSDRAVPNTEAFF
>TRBJ2-5|many|-|TRBV14
TGTGCCAGCAGCCATAACACCGGGGGTAGGCGCGAGACCCAGTACTTC
CASSHNTGGRRETQYF
>TRBJ1-5|many|-|TRBV30
TGTGCCTGGAGTGTTCCTGGGGCGTCTAGCAATCAGCCCCAGCATTTT
CAWSVPGASSNQPQHF
>TRBJ2-3|many|TRBD2|TRBV7-2
TGTGCCAGCAGCTTAGGGGCTAGCGGGGGGGGAGATACGCAGTATTTT
CASSLGASGGGDTQYF
>TRBJ2-7|many|TRBD2|TRBV2
TGTGCCAGCAGTATAAGCGGGAGGGGGGAGCAGTACTTC
CASSISGRGEQYF
>TRBJ1-2|many|TRBD1|TRBV18
TGTGCCAGCTCACCAGGGACAGGGAAGGGTGCAGGTGGCTACACCTTC
CASSPGTGKGAGGYTF
>TRBJ2-1|few|TRBD1|TRBV2
TGTGCCAGCAGTATACTGGGACAGGGTCTGAATGAGCAGTTCTTC
CASSILGQGLNEQFF
>TRBJ2-2|many|TRBD2|TRBV14
TGTGCCAGCAGCCAAGACGCTAGCGGGGGGCGTCTACTAGGGGAGCTGTTTTTT
CASSQDASGGRLLGELFF